What follows describes a single TCR beta chain. The target antigen is unknown. Under the authors' procedure: Building a distant-metastasis classifier for papillary thyroid cancer drew on CDR3 differences across clinicopathological groups. TCRdb re-called the PCR reads with MiXCR. These V and J calls originate from TCRdb's pipeline instead of the authors' own analysis. The repertoire holds about 17,000 clones, with approximately 27% as singletons. Trimming removed 2 bases at V and 2 bases at J, with 16 bases between. The germline V gene encodes CDR1 MNHEY and CDR2 SMNVEV (reference sequence). CDR3 length: 18 residues. None of the patients had undergone any treatment ahead of thyroid surgery. This sample stems from a study of metastatic and nonmetastatic thyroid tumors. Looking at the study overall: Malignant and benign thyroid patients had repertoires compared in peripheral blood and tumor or nodule tissue.

Whole-study results and caveats: TCR beta diversity was reportedly significantly higher in malignant thyroid tumors than benign nodules, in blood and tumor.

This receptor was obtained from a female donor with papillary thyroid cancer or a benign thyroid nodule (not recorded which). Some clones in this sample may be carry-over from other donors' samples. Sequencing used tumor tissue. This chain uses TRBV27 with TRBJ2-6; D is perhaps TRBD1 (5 bases). The CDR3 nucleotides read TGTGCCAGCAGTTTAAGTACAGGACGGGCTACTGGGGCCAACGTCCTGACTTTC. It is translated as CASSLSTGRATGANVLTF.